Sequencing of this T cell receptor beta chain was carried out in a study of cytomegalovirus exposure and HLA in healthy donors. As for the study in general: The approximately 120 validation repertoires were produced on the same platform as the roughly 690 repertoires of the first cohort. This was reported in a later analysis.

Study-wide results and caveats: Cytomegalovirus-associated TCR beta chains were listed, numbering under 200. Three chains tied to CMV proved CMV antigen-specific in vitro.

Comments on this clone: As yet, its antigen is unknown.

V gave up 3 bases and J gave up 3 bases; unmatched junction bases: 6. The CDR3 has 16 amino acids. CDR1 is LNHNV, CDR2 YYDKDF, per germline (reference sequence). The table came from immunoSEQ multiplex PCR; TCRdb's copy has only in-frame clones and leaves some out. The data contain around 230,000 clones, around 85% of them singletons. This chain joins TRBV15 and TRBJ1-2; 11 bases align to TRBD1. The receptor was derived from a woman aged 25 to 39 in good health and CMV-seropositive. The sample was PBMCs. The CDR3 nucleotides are TGTGCCACCAGCAGGGGACAGGGGGAAACCCACTATGGCTACACCTTC. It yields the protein CATSRGQGETHYGYTF.